This T cell receptor (beta chain) stems from a study of blood T cell repertoires in COVID-19. Study context: COVID-19 samples, acute and convalescent, were from the United States, Italy and Spain.

Per the study methods: Reference gene primer amplification gave nucleated cell count estimates. Generated by immunoSEQ multiplex PCR, the TCRdb table keeps only in-frame clones and is missing some. The D gene and trimming were derived from the DNA, and the V and J assignments and clone size from that table. The table has around 400,000 clones, around 87% seen once. In Seattle, patients joined the study during active infection and were tracked longitudinally. Per germline, CDR1 ENHRY and CDR2 SYGVKD. CDR3 length: 16 residues. The trim removed 10 bases at V and 5 bases at J, leaving 14 bases unmatched. The TCR was taken from a woman aged 25-40 years with COVID-19, enrolled during active disease. Sequenced: peripheral blood. The chain has TRBV10-3 and TRBJ2-4, with TRBD2 matching 10 bases. The CDR3 nucleotides read TGTGCCACCGGGGGGAATAGCGGGAGGACGGAAAACATTCAGTACTTC. It encodes CATGGNSGRTENIQYF.